This TCR beta chain was sequenced during a study of blood T cell repertoires in COVID-19. Overall study: In each case, the material was cDNA or gDNA derived from T cells, B-cell-depleted T cells, or PBMCs.

Sequenced by immunoSEQ multiplex PCR; TCRdb stores in-frame clones only, minus some. The data hold under 50,000 clones, with roughly 85% observed a single time. This CDR3 has 16 amino acids. V lost 0 bases and J lost 0; bases outside the gene matches: 6. Germline CDR1 is SGDLS and CDR2 is YYNGEE. The sequence was collected from a human donor in a cohort sampled during active COVID-19. V usage is TRBV9 and J usage is TRBJ2-7, with TRBD2 identical over 7 bases. Material for sequencing was peripheral blood. This CDR3 is CASSVDPGEGSYEQYF. CDR3 nucleotide sequence: TGTGCCAGCAGCGTAGACCCCGGGGAGGGCTCCTACGAGCAGTACTTC.